This TCR beta chain was captured in a study of blood T cell repertoires in COVID-19. Looking at the study overall: Some COVID-19 samples were acute and others convalescent; all came from the United States, Italy and Spain. From T cells, B-cell-depleted T cells, or PBMCs came the material, which was cDNA or gDNA.

Per the original data handling: Reference gene primers were amplified, and this amplification served to estimate nucleated cell counts. TCRdb keeps only in-frame clones here, not all; method: immunoSEQ multiplex PCR. V and J calls plus clone size are reproduced from that table; the DNA served to infer D and trimming. The sample contains 140,000 to 150,000 clones, roughly 80% of which appear only once. The CDR3 is 15 amino acids. V was pared by 3 bases and J by 8 bases, with 17 bases between. CDR1 is SGDLS and CDR2 is YYNGEE in the germline V gene. V gene TRBV9 combines with J gene TRBJ1-4; D is perhaps TRBD1 (6 bases). Sequencing was carried out using peripheral blood. This sequence originates from a human donor in a cohort sampled during active COVID-19. The CDR3 coding sequence is TGTGCCAGCAGCGCGAGGGGGGGTTTGCAGGAAAAACTGTTTTTT. Translation: CASSARGGLQEKLFF.